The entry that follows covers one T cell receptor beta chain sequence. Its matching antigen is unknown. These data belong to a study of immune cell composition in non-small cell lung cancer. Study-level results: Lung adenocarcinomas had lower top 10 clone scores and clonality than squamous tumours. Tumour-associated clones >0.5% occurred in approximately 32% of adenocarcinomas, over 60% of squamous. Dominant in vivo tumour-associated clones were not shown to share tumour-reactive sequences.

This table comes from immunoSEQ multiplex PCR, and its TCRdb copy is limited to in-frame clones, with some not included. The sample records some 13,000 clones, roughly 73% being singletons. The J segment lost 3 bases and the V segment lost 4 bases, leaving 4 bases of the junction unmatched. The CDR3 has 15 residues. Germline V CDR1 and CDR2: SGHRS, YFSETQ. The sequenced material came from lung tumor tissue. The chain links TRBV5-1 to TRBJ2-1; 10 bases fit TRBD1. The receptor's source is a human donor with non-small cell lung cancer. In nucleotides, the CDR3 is TGCGCCAGCAGCCAGGGACAGGGGTTCTACAATGAGCAGTTCTTC. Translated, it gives CASSQGQGFYNEQFF.